What follows are 9 T cell receptor beta chains derived from one specimen sequenced in a study of preoperative IRX-2 immunotherapy in early breast cancer. As to treatment: preoperative locoregional IRX-2 cytokine immunotherapy. Produced via immunoSEQ multiplex PCR; TCRdb's table is partial and in-frame only. The sample lists a few thousand clones, around 79% occurring once. This sample comprised tumor tissue, obtained after IRX-2 immunotherapy. Receptors originate from a human donor with breast cancer.

This chain links TRBV6-8 with TRBJ1-4; D is unresolved. The CDR3 covers 18 residues. V lost 5 bases and J 0 bases, leaving 19 bases between the germline ends. The germline CDR1 and CDR2 sequences are MNHGY and SAAAGT. CDR3 sequence reads: CASSATTLTSATNEKLFF. In nucleotides, the CDR3 is TGTGCCAGCAGTGCTACGACTCTGACCAGTGCAACTAATGAAAAACTGTTTTTT.

The chain links TRBV5-1 to TRBJ2-1; 12 bases fit TRBD2. The CDR3 runs to 16 residues. The V gene end was trimmed by 4 bases and the J gene end by 6 bases; junction bases not matched to a gene: 8. Germline loops: CDR1 SGHRS, CDR2 YFSETQ. CDR3 DNA: TGCGCCAGCAGCCGAGTGACTAGCGGGGGCCGCAATGAGCAGTTCTTC. Translated: CASSRVTSGGRNEQFF. Full variable domain (rest looked up from reference TRBV5-1 and TRBJ2-1): KAGVTQTPRYLIKTRGQQVTLSCSPISGHRSVSWYQQTPGQGLQFLFEYFSETQRNKGNFPGRFSGRQFSNSRSEMNVSTLELGDSALYLCASSRVTSGGRNEQFFGPGTRLTVL.

Remarks on this clone: Germline and junction disagree at one end, which may indicate a read error. CDR3 in amino acids: CSVEVPTRGGYTF. In DNA, the CDR3 is TGCAGCGTCGAAGTCCCAACAAGGGGTGGCTACACCTTC. This sequence joins TRBV29-1 and TRBJ1-2; D perhaps matches TRBD1 (5 bases). The V gene's germline CDR1 is SQVTM and CDR2 ANQGSEA. The CDR3 contains 13 residues.

CDR3 sequence (DNA): TGTGCCAGCAGTGAAGCGCCGGTAGCGGGGGGGCCCGACGAGCAGTACTTC. Translating it yields CASSEAPVAGGPDEQYF. The gene calls are TRBV6-4 and TRBJ2-7; TRBD2 agrees at 11 bases. V shed 3 bases, J shed 5 bases, and the junction held 12 bases outside the gene matches. CDR1 and CDR2 (germline): MRHNA, SNTAGT. The CDR3 totals 17 residues.

The genes are TRBV6-8 and TRBJ2-7; the D is unclear. The germline V and J ends were trimmed by 6 bases and 3 bases, with 15 bases remaining between them. Looked up from germline, CDR1 is MNHGY and CDR2 is SAAAGT. The CDR3 is 14 residues long. The CDR3 nucleotides read TGTGCCAGCAGCCGCGCCCACGGAGTCTACGAGCAGTACTTC. Residues: CASSRAHGVYEQYF.

V usage is TRBV30 and J usage is TRBJ1-3; TRBD1 might be the D (5 bases). V was pared by 2 bases and J by 4 bases, with 12 bases between. In germline, CDR1 is GTSNPN, CDR2 SVGIG (reference sequence). The CDR3 spans 14 residues. The DNA of the CDR3 is TGTGCCTGGAGTCCAACAGGTCCAGGAAACACCATATATTTT. This encodes CAWSPTGPGNTIYF. Filled out from reference TRBV30 and TRBJ1-3, the complete variable domain reads SQTIHQWPATLVQPVGSPLSLECTVEGTSNPNLYWYRQAAGRGLQLLFYSVGIGQISSEVPQNLSASRPQDRQFILSSKKLLLSDSGFYLCAWSPTGPGNTIYFGEGSWLTVV.

The chain carries TRBV19 and TRBJ2-7; D is uncertain. Germline V gene lookup returns CDR1 LNHDA and CDR2 SQIVND (reference sequence). The CDR3 consists of 13 residues. Trimming pared 3 bases from V and 5 bases from J, leaving 11 bases between. CDR3 sequence: CASSITITNEQYF. The CDR3 DNA reads as TGTGCCAGTAGTATTACCATCACGAACGAGCAGTACTTC.

The rearrangement uses TRBV11-3 and TRBJ2-3, with D perhaps TRBD1 (6 bases). This CDR3 is built from 14 residues. Germline V gives CDR1 SGHNT, CDR2 YENEEA. Trimming removed 6 bases from V and 0 bases from J, with 10 bases in between. The CDR3 DNA reads TGTGCCAGCAGATTTCAGGGGAGCACAGATACGCAGTATTTT. It yields the protein CASRFQGSTDTQYF. Full variable domain (outside the CDR3, taken from reference TRBV11-3 and TRBJ2-3): EAGVVQSPRYKIIEKKQPVAFWCNPISGHNTLYWYLQNLGQGPELLIRYENEEAVDDSQLPKDRFSAERLKGVDSTLKIQPAELGDSAVYLCASRFQGSTDTQYFGPGTRLTVL.

The gene calls are TRBV6-8 and TRBJ2-3; TRBD1 is a possible D gene (5 bases). CDR3 length equals 16 residues. The V gene lost 2 bases and the J gene lost 3 bases, with 15 bases spanning the gap. Germline loops: CDR1 MNHGY, CDR2 SAAAGT. The CDR3 protein is CASSYKVLRGTDTQYF. CDR3 DNA sequence: TGTGCCAGCAGTTACAAAGTTCTTAGGGGTACAGATACGCAGTATTTT.